One sample yielded the 14 T cell receptor beta chains listed below, sequenced in a study of human T cells and chemical hapten exposure. The time point here: patch test 1, 2 weeks after DPC sensitization. The treatment denotes: therapeutic diphenylcyclopropenone sensitization with weekly scalp DPC. TCRdb recomputed calls from the RACE reads with MiXCR, one row per CDR3 protein. The data contain around 380,000 distinct CDR3 sequences, approximately 5.1% of them singletons. The input for sequencing was whole blood, taken in connection with sensitization to the hapten diphenylcyclopropenone (DPC). The receptors shown here come from a woman in her fifties or sixties with alopecia areata. Some clones in this sample may be carry-over from other donors' samples.

This clonotype was seen more than once but under ten times. CDR3 sequence reads: CSAITTPGGETQYF. CDR3 coding DNA: TGCAGTGCCATAACAACCCCCGGAGGGGAGACCCAGTACTTC. The V and J genes are TRBV20-1 and TRBJ2-5, with D possibly being TRBD2 (6 bases). Germline V gene sequence: CDR1 DFQATT, CDR2 SNEGSKA (reference sequence). Trimming stripped 6 bases from V and 5 bases from J, with 19 bases between. The CDR3 covers 14 residues.

This clonotype was counted at least ten times. The chain employs TRBV27 and TRBJ1-2, with 11 bases fitting TRBD1. This CDR3 has 12 residues. Germline V CDR1 and CDR2: MNHEY, SMNVEV (reference sequence). Trimming took 10 bases from V and 13 from J; bases not matched to a gene: 11. Here the CDR3 DNA reads TGTGCCAACCCGGGACAGGGGGATCTTTGCACCTTC. It encodes CANPGQGDLCTF.

This clonotype showed up many times. This chain connects TRBV29-1 to TRBJ1-3, with D uncertain. Trimming pared 4 bases from V and 3 bases from J, leaving 7 bases between. CDR3 length: 12 residues. Germline lookup yields CDR1 SQVTM and CDR2 ANQGSEA. In nucleotides, the CDR3 is TGCAGCGTTGCGACCGGTGGAAACACCATATATTTT. Its protein is CSVATGGNTIYF.

The J gene is TRBJ2-3, the V gene TRBV10-3, with D possibly being TRBD1 or TRBD2 (6 bases each). There are 13 residues in the CDR3. Germline CDR1 is ENHRY and CDR2 is SYGVKD. The V end lost 4 bases, the J end lost 3 bases, and 8 bases lay between the germline ends. CDR3 loop: CAISGGATDTQYF. CDR3 DNA sequence: TGTGCCATCAGTGGGGGGGCTACAGATACGCAGTATTTT.

This chain links TRBV19 with TRBJ1-2; no reliable D call. Germline V CDR1 and CDR2: LNHDA, SQIVND (reference sequence). This CDR3 spans 14 amino acids. Trimming pared 7 bases from V and 4 bases from J, leaving 16 bases between. The CDR3, as DNA: TGTGCCAGTACCGATCGGGTGGTATTCTATGGCTACACCTTC. This gives the protein CASTDRVVFYGYTF.

Ten or more counts support this clonotype. The chain links TRBV28 to TRBJ1-1; D gene ambiguous. The CDR3 length is 15 residues. V lost 4 bases and J 0 bases, leaving 12 bases between the germline ends. Germline lookup yields CDR1 MDHEN and CDR2 SYDVKM. The CDR3 bases are TGTGCCAGCAGTTCCGGAGGTGGTATGAACACTGAAGCTTTCTTT. Its protein product is CASSSGGGMNTEAFF.

This clonotype was found a few times. The chain couples TRBV13 to TRBJ2-3; 9 bases map to TRBD1. CDR1 is PRHDT and CDR2 is FYEKMQ in the germline V gene (reference sequence). J lost 2 bases, V lost 5 bases, and 5 bases had no gene match. The CDR3 loop spans 15 amino acids. The CDR3 DNA follows: TGTGCCAGCAGCCTGGGACAGGGTCCCACAGATACGCAGTATTTT. It translates to CASSLGQGPTDTQYF.

This clonotype came up many times. The chain carries TRBV27 and TRBJ1-1; TRBD1 might be the D (6 bases). V lost 5 bases to trimming and J lost 0 bases, with 13 bases between them. Germline CDR1 and CDR2: MNHEY and SMNVEV (reference sequence). This CDR3 has 15 amino acids. The CDR3 nucleotides read TGTGCCAGCAGTCGGAGACAGGTCCTGAACACTGAAGCTTTCTTT. This sequence encodes CASSRRQVLNTEAFF.

The sample holds many counts of this clonotype. The rearrangement joins TRBV15 to TRBJ2-3; D gene unclear. CDR1 LNHNV and CDR2 YYDKDF come from the germline V gene (reference sequence). The germline V and J ends were trimmed by 5 bases and 1 base, with 4 bases remaining between them. The CDR3 totals 12 residues. In DNA form, the CDR3 reads TGTGCCACCAGCCCCCGCACAGATACGCAGTATTTT. Translation: CATSPRTDTQYF.

This clonotype has ten or more counts. J is TRBJ1-5 and V is TRBV6-2 or TRBV6-3; 8 bases match TRBD1. The germline V gene encodes CDR1 MNHEY and CDR2 SVGEGT. The trim removed 7 bases at V and 5 bases at J, leaving 7 bases unmatched. The CDR3 runs to 14 residues. CDR3 bases: TGTGCCAGCACCTTGGGACAGGTCCATCAGCCCCAGCATTTT. It encodes CASTLGQVHQPQHF.

This clonotype was detected a few times. This chain connects TRBV20-1 to TRBJ1-1, with TRBD1 as a possible D gene (5 bases). This CDR3 is built from 11 residues. Trimming took off 5 bases at V and 7 bases at J, with 11 bases between the two ends. Germline lookup yields CDR1 DFQATT and CDR2 SNEGSKA (reference sequence). The CDR3: CSAGTLLEAFF. The CDR3 nucleotides read TGCAGTGCTGGGACGCTGCTTGAAGCTTTCTTT.

This clonotype came up many times. V is TRBV20-1 and J is TRBJ1-5; no clear D. V gave up 0 bases and J gave up 4 bases, with 10 bases separating them. In germline, CDR1 is DFQATT, CDR2 SNEGSKA (reference sequence). The CDR3 runs to 14 residues. The CDR3: CSARDGRVNQPQHF. The CDR3 region has the DNA TGCAGTGCTAGAGATGGCCGAGTGAATCAGCCCCAGCATTTT.

V usage is TRBV6-1 and J usage is TRBJ2-7; no firm D call. This CDR3 comprises 13 residues. Germline lookup yields CDR1 MNHNS and CDR2 SASEGT. The germline V and J ends were trimmed by 10 bases and 6 bases, with 19 bases remaining between them. The CDR3 loop is CATAPQLGSEQYF. In DNA form, the CDR3 reads TGTGCCACCGCCCCCCAATTGGGTAGCGAGCAGTACTTC.

This clonotype was counted at least ten times. The gene calls are TRBV29-1 and TRBJ1-2; 8 bases fit TRBD1. Germline V gives CDR1 SQVTM, CDR2 ANQGSEA. The CDR3 totals 12 residues. V gave up 5 bases and J gave up 7 bases; unmatched junction bases: 6. For the CDR3, the DNA is TGCAGCGTTTTGACAGGGGACGGTGGCTACACCTTC. Translating gives CSVLTGDGGYTF.